Here is one T cell receptor beta chain with its context. Antigen: not known. After removal of 8 bases from V and 4 bases from J, the junction contained 14 bases not matched to a gene. The CDR3 sequence is 16 residues long. Germline V gene lookup returns CDR1 MNHNS and CDR2 SASEGT. Library preparation (for TCRbeta) was performed with unique molecular identifiers. TCRdb processed the PCR reads anew with MiXCR; each CDR3 protein has one entry. The data contain 750,000 to 950,000 distinct CDR3 sequences, under 20% of them seen just once; the ten biggest clones take up roughly 5%. This sample is part of a study of T-cell reconstitution after alpha-beta-depleted transplantation in children. Study-wide points: Where some patients showed high TCRbeta diversity at day 60, it came from recipient T cells and thymic progenitors that had survived.

The V call is TRBV6-1, the J call TRBJ2-3; the match to TRBD2 covers 8 bases. Sequenced material: PBMCs, mostly from graft donor cells, taken 360 days after TCRalphabeta/CD19-depleted stem cell transplant. The clonotype originates from a male patient aged 10 to 17 who had a stem cell transplant for acute lymphoblastic leukemia, so the T cells may come from the graft donor. CDR3 in DNA: TGTGCCAGCTCGGGCGGGAGGACAAAGTTTCCAGATACGCAGTATTTT. This sequence encodes CASSGGRTKFPDTQYF.